One TCR beta chain is described in this entry. Its antigen is not known. This CDR3 is built from 14 residues. Per germline, CDR1 SNHLY and CDR2 FYNNEI. The J segment lost 7 bases and the V segment lost 8 bases, leaving 13 bases of the junction unmatched. The data belong to a study of cytomegalovirus exposure and HLA in healthy donors. Study-wide results and caveats: The listing of fewer than 200 TCR beta chains classed them as cytomegalovirus-associated. Researchers reported that a few CMV-associated chains were confirmed in vitro as CMV antigen-specific.

The study ran its PCR with 60 Vbeta and 13 Jbeta primers. This table comes from immunoSEQ multiplex PCR, and its TCRdb copy is limited to in-frame clones, with some not included. This sample has around 170,000 clones; roughly 84% occur once, and the top ten carry around 0.41%. This TCR was sampled from a boy aged 2 to 10 in good health and CMV-seronegative. Sequenced input: PBMCs. The chain recombines TRBV2 with TRBJ2-7, with TRBD2 identical over 8 bases. The CDR3 loop is CASQAGDSVGEQYF. The CDR3 DNA follows: TGTGCCAGCCAAGCGGGAGATTCGGTCGGAGAGCAGTACTTC.